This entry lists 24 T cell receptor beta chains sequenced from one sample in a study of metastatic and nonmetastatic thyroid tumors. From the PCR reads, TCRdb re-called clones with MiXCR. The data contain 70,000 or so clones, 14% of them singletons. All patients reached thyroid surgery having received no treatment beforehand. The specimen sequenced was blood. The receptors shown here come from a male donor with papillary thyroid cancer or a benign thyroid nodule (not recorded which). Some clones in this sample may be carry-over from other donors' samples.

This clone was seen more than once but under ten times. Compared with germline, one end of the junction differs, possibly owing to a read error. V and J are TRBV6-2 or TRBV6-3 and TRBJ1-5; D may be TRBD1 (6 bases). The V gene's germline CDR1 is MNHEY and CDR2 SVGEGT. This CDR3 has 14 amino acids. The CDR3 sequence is CASSYLIGGQPKHF. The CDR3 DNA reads TGTGCCAGCAGTTATCTTATAGGGGGTCAGCCCAAGCACTTT.

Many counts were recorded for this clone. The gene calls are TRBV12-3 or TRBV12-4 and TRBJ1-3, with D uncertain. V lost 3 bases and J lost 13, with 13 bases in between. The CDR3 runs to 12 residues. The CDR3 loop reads CASSLAFPLIYF. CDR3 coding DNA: TGTGCCAGCAGTTTGGCATTCCCTCTGATATATTTT.

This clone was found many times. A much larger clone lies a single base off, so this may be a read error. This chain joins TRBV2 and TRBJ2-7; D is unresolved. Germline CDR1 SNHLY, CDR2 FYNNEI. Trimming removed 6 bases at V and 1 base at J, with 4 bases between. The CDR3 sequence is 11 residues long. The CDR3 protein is CASRPSYEQYF. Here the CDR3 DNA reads TGTGCCAGCAGGCCGTCCTACGAGCAGTACTTC.

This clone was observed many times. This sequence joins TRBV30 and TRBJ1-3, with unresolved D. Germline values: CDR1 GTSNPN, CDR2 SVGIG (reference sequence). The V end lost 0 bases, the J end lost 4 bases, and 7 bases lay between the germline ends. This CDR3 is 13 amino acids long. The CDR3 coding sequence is TGTGCCTGGAGTGTTTTTACCGGAAACACCATATATTTT. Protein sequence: CAWSVFTGNTIYF.

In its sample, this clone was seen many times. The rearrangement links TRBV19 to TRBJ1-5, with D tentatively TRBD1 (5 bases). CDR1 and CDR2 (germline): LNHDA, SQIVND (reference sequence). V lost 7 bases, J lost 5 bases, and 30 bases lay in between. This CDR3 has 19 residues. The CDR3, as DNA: TGTGCCAGTACCGACTCCTCAGGGATTGATGTCCCCCCCGATCAGCCCCAGCATTTT. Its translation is CASTDSSGIDVPPDQPQHF.

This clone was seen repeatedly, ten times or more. The CDR3 nucleotides are TGTGCCAGCAGGAACGGGACCTACGCCTACGAGCAGTACTTC. It translates to CASRNGTYAYEQYF. V usage is TRBV7-2 and J usage is TRBJ2-7, with D perhaps given as TRBD1 or TRBD2 (5 bases each). The CDR3 extends over 14 amino acids. V was trimmed by 6 bases and J by 2 bases, leaving 14 bases between them. The V gene's germline CDR1 is SGHTA and CDR2 FQGNSA.

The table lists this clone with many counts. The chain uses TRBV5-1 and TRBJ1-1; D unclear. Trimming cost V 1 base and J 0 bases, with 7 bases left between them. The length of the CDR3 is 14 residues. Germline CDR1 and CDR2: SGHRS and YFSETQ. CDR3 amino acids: CASSLNTLNTEAFF. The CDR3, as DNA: TGCGCCAGCAGCTTGAACACTTTGAACACTGAAGCTTTCTTT.

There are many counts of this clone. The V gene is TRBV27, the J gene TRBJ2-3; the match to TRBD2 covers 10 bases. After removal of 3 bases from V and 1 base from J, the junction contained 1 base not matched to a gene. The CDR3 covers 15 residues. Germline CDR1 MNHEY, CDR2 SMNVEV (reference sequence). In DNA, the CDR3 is TGTGCCAGCAGTTTTGGGACTAGCGGCACAGATACGCAGTATTTT. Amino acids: CASSFGTSGTDTQYF.

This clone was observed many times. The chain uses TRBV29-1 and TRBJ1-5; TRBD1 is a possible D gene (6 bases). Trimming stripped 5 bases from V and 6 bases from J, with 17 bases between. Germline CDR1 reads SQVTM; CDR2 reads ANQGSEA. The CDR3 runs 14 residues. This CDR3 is CSVNSGVVGQPQHF. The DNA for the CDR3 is TGCAGCGTTAATTCAGGGGTGGTTGGTCAGCCCCAGCATTTT.

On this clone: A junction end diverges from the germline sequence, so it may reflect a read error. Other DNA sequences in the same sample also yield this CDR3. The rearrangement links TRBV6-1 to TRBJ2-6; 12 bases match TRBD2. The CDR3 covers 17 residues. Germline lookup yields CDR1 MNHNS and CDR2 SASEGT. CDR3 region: CASSRLAGVAGANVLTF. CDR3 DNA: TGTGCCAGCAGCAGACTAGCGGGAGTTGCCGGGGCCAACGTCCTTACTTTC.

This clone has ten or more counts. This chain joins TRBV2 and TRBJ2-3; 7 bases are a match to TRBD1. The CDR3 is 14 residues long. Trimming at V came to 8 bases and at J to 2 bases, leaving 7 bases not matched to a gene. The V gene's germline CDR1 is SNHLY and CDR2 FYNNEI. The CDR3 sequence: CASGLGQTTDTQYF. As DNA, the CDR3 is TGTGCCAGCGGACTGGGACAGACCACAGATACGCAGTATTTT.

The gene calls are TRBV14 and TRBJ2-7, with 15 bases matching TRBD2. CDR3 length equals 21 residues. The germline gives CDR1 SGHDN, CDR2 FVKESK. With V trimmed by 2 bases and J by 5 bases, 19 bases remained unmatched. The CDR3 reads CASSQSLPTGLAGGITHEQYF. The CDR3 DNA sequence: TGTGCCAGCAGCCAATCCCTACCGACAGGACTAGCGGGAGGGATAACCCACGAGCAGTACTTC.

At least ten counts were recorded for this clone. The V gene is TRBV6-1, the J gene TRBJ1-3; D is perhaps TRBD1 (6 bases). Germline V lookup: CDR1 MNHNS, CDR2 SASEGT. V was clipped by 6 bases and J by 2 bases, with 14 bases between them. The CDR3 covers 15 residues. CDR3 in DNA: TGTGCCAGCAGAGTTAACCGGGACACTGGAAACACCATATATTTT. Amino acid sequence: CASRVNRDTGNTIYF.

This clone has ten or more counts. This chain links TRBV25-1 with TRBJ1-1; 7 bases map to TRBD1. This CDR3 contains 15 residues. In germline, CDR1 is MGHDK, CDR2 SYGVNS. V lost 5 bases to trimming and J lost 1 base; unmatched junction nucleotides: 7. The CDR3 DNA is TGTGCCAGCAGTTCAAAGGGGGCGGAGAACACTGAAGCTTTCTTT. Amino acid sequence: CASSSKGAENTEAFF.

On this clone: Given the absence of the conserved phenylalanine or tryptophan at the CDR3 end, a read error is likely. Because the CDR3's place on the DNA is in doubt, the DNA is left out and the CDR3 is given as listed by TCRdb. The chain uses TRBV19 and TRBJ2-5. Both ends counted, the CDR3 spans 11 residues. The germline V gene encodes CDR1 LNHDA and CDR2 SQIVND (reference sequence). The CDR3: CASSIEETEYL.

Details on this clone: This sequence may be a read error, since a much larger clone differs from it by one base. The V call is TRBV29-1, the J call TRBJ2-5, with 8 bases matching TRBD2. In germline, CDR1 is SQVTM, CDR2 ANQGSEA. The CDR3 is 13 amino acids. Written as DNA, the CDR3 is TGCAGAGCACGCACTAGCGGCCAAGAGACCCAGTACTTC. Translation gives CRARTSGQETQYF.

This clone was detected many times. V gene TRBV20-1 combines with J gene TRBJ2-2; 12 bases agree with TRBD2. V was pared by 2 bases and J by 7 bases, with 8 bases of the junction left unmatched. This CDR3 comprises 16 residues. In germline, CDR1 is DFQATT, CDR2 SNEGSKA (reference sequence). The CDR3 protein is CSARPLAGGPNGELFF. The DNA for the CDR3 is TGCAGTGCTAGACCTCTAGCGGGAGGGCCTAACGGGGAGCTGTTTTTT.

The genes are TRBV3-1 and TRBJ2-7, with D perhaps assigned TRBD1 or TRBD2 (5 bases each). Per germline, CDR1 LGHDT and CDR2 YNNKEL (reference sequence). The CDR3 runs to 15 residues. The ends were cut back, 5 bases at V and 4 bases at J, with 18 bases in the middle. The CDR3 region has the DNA TGTGCCAGCAGCGGGGGACGGCAGGTCGAATACGAGCAGTACTTC. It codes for CASSGGRQVEYEQYF.

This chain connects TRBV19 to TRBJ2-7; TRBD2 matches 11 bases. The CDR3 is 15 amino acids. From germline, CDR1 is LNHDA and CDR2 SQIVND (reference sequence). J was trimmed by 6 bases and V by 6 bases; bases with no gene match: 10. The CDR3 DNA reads TGTGCCAGTAGCTCGGGACTAGCGGTTGGAGGCGAGCAGTACTTC. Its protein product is CASSSGLAVGGEQYF.

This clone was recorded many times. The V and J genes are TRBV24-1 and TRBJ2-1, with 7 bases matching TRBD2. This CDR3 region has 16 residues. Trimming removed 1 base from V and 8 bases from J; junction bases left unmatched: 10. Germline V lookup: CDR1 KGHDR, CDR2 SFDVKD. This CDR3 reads CATSDFAGGSLDEQFF. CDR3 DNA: TGTGCCACCAGTGATTTCGCTGGCGGGAGTCTGGATGAGCAGTTCTTC.

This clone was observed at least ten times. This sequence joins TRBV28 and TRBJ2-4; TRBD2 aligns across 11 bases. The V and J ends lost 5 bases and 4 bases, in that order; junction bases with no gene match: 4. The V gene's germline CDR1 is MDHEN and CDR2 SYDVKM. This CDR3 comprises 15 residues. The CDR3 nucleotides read TGTGCCAGCAGTCGTAGCGGGAGGGCGAAAAACATTCAGTACTTC. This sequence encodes CASSRSGRAKNIQYF.

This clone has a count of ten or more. The CDR3 sequence is CASSPGTASYGYTF. DNA for the CDR3: TGTGCCAGCAGCCCCGGGACAGCCTCTTATGGCTACACCTTC. The V call is TRBV7-9, the J call TRBJ1-2; 7 nucleotides agree with TRBD1. Losses at the gene ends were 5 bases for V and 5 bases for J; bases not matched to a gene: 8. Germline V gene sequence: CDR1 SEHNR, CDR2 FQNEAQ (reference sequence). CDR3 size: 14 residues.

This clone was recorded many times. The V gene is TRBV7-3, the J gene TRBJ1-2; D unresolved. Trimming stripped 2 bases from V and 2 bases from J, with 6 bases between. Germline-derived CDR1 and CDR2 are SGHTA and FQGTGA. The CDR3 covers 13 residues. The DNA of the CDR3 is TGTGCCAGCAGCTTAGAGGTCAACTATGGCTACACCTTC. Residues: CASSLEVNYGYTF.

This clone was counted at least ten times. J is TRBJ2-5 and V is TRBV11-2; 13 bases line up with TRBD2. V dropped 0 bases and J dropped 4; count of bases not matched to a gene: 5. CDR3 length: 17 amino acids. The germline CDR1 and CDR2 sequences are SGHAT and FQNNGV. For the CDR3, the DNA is TGTGCCAGCAGCTTAGATGGACTAGCGGGAGCGGGAGAGACCCAGTACTTC. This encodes CASSLDGLAGAGETQYF.